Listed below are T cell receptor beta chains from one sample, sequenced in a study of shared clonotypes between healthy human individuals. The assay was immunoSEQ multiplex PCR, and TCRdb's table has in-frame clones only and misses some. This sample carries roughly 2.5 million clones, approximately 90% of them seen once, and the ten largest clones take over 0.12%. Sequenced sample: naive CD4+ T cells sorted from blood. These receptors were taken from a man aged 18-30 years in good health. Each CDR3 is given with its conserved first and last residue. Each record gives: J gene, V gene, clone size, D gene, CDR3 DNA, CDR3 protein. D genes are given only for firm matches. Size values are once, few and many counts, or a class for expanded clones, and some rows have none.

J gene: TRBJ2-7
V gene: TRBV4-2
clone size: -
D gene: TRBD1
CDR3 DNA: TGTGCCAGCAGCCCGTCATTGGACAGGGCCCACGAGCAGTACTTC
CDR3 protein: CASSPSLDRAHEQYF

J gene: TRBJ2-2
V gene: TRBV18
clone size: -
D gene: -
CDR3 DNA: TGTGCCAGCTCACCGGGGGCCACCGGGGAGCTGTTTTTT
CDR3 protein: CASSPGATGELFF

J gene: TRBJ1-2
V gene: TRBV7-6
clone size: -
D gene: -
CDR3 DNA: TGTGCCAGCAGCTCGGAGTGGGGGGCTGGCGGCTACACCTTC
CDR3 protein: CASSSEWGAGGYTF

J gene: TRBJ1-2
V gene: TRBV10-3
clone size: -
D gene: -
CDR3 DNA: TGTGCCAGCGGGGAACAGGATCGCTATGGCTACACCTTC
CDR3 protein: CASGEQDRYGYTF

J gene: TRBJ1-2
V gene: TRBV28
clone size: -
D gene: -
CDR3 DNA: TGTGCCAGCAGTTTTGAGGGGAGTCGCTATGGCTACACCTTC
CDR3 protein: CASSFEGSRYGYTF

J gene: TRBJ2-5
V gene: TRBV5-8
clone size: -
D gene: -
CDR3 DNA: TGTGCCAGCAGCCCGATCTCCACCACAGCAAAAGAGACCCAGTACTTC
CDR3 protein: CASSPISTTAKETQYF

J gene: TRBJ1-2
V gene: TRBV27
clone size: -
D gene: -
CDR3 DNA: TGTGCCAGCAGTCTTGCAGGCTATGGCTACACCTTC
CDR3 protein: CASSLAGYGYTF

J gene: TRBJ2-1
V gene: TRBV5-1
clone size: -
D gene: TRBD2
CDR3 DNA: TGCGCCAGCAGCTTGGCCCAAGCGGGAGGGTCCTACAATGAGCAGTTCTTC
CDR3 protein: CASSLAQAGGSYNEQFF

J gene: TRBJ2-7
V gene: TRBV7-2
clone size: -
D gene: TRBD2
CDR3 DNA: TGTGCCAGCAGCCGATGGGGGACTAGCGGGACCGGAACGAACTACGAGCAGTACTTC
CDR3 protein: CASSRWGTSGTGTNYEQYF

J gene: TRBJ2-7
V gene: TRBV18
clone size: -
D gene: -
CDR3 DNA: TGTGCCAGCTCACCCCTCCGGGGGTATGACGAGCAGTACTTC
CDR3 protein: CASSPLRGYDEQYF

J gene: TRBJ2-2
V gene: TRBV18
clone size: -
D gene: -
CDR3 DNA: TGTGCCAGCTCACAGATTGACACCGGGGAGCTGTTTTTT
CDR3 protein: CASSQIDTGELFF

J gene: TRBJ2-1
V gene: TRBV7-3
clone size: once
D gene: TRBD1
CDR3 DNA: TGTGCCAGCAGCTCCCAGACAGGGATTAAGTTCTTC
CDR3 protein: CASSSQTGIKFF

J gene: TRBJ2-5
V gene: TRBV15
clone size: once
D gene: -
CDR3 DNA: TGTGCCACCAGCAGAGATACGGGTACGGCTTCGGTCGACGAGACCCAGTACTTC
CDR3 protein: CATSRDTGTASVDETQYF

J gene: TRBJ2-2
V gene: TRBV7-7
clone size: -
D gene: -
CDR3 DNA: TGTGCTAGCAGCTTAGAGAGGGGTCGGAAGCTGTTTTTT
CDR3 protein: CASSLERGRKLFF

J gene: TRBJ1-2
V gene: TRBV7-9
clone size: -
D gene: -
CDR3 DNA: TGTGCCAGCAGCCCATTGTTAGGCTACACCTTC
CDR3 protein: CASSPLLGYTF

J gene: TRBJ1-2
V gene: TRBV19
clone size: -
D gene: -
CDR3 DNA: TGTGCCAGTAGTATATCAGGCCCATATGGCTACACCTTC
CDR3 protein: CASSISGPYGYTF

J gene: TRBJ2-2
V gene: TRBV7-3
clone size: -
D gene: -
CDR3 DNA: TGTGCCAGCAGCCGTAAACAGGGCTCGAATACCGGGGAGCTGTTTTTT
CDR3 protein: CASSRKQGSNTGELFF

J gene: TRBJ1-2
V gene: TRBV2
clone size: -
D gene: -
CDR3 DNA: TGTGCCAGCAGAGACCTGCTAAAACCCTGGGAGGGCTACACCTTC
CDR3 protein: CASRDLLKPWEGYTF

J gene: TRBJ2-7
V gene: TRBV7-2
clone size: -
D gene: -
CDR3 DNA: TGTGCCAGCAGCTTATACTATTATCAGATTGTCGAGCAGTACTTC
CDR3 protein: CASSLYYYQIVEQYF

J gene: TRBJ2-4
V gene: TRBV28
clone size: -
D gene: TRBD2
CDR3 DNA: TGTGCCAGCAGTTTCGGGACTAGCGGGGAAAACATTCAGTACTTC
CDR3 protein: CASSFGTSGENIQYF

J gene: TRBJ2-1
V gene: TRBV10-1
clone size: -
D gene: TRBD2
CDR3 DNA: TGCGCCAGCAGTGAGTCTAGGGTAGCGGGAGCCAATGAGCAGTTCTTC
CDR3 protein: CASSESRVAGANEQFF

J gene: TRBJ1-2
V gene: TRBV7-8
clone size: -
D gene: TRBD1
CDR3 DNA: TGTGCCAGCAGCCGGACAGGGGCCTATGGCTACACCTTC
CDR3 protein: CASSRTGAYGYTF

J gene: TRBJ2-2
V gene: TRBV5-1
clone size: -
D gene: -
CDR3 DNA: TGCGCCAGCAGCTTGCTTGTCAGCACCGCGAACACCGGGGAGCTGTTTTTT
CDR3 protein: CASSLLVSTANTGELFF

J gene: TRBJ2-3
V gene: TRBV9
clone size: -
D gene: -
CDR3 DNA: TGTGCCAGCAGCGTAGGAGGAGGGGCAGGGTATGGAGGCACAGATACGCAGTATTTT
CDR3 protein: CASSVGGGAGYGGTDTQYF

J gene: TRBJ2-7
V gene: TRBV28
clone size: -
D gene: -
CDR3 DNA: TGTGCCAGCAGCCTGTGGGGTCAGGGTTCCTACGAGCAGTACTTC
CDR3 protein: CASSLWGQGSYEQYF

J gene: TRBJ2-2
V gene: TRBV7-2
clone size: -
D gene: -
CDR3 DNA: TGTGCCAGCAGCCTCGACCGGTTTACGGCGATTAACACCGGGGAGCTGTTTTTT
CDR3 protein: CASSLDRFTAINTGELFF

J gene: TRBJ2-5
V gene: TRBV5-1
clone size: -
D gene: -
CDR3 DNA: TGCGCCAGCAGCTTGGGAGCCATTGCAGGGCTAGAGACCCAGTACTTC
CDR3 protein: CASSLGAIAGLETQYF

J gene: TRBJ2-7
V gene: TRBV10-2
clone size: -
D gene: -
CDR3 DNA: TGCGCCAGGAGGTGCTTCCAGCCCTACGAGCAGTACTTC
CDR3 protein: CARRCFQPYEQYF

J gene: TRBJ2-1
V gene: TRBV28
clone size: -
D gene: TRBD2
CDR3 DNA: TGTGCCAGCAGTCCCGGACTAGACAATGAGCAGTTCTTC
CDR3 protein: CASSPGLDNEQFF

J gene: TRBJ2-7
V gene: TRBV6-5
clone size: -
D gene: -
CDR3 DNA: TGTGCCAGCAGTTACTCGACCTTTGGTGAGCAGTACTTC
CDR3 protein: CASSYSTFGEQYF

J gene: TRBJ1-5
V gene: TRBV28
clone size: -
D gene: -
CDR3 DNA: TGTGCCAGCAGCCCGTTCGGGCCCCAGCATTTT
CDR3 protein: CASSPFGPQHF

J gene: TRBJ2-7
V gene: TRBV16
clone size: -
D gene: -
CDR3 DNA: TGTGCCAGCAGCCACTCAACGGACTACGAGCAGTACTTC
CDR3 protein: CASSHSTDYEQYF

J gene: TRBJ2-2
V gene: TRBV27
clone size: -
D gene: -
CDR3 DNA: TGTGCCAGCAGTTTGACCCGCCAGACCGGGGAGCTGTTTTTT
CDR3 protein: CASSLTRQTGELFF

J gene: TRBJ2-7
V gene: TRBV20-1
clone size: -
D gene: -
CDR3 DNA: TGCAGTGCCTTGAGCTCCTACGAGCAGTACTTC
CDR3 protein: CSALSSYEQYF

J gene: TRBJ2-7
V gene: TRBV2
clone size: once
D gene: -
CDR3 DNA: TGTGCCAGCAGTCGGAACTACGAGCAGTACTTC
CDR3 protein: CASSRNYEQYF

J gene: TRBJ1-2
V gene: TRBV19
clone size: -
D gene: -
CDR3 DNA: TGTGCCAGTAATCCCTTCCTGGACAGCGCGTCAAGTGGCTACACCTTC
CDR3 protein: CASNPFLDSASSGYTF

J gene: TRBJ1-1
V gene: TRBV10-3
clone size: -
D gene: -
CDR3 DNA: TGTGCCATCACCCGGGGGCACGAAGGCACTGAAGCTTTCTTT
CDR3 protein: CAITRGHEGTEAFF

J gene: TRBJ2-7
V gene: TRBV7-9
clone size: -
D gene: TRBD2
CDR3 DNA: TGTGCCAGCAGCTCGGGACTAGCGGTCTACTACGAGCAGTACTTC
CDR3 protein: CASSSGLAVYYEQYF

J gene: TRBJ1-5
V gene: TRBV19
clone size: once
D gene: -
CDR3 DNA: TGTGCCAGTAGTGGGGGTGCTGGACAGCCCCAGCATTTT
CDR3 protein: CASSGGAGQPQHF

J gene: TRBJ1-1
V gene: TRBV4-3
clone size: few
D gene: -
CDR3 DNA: TGCGCCAGCACCCGACTCATGAACACTGAAGCTTTCTTT
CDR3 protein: CASTRLMNTEAFF

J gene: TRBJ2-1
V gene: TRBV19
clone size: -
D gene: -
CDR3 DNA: TGTGCCAGTAGAGGTTACAATGAGCAGTTCTTC
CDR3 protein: CASRGYNEQFF

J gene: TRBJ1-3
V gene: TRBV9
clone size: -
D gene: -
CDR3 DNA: TGTGCCAGCAGCCCCGGCTTCTCTGGAAACACCATATATTTT
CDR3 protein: CASSPGFSGNTIYF

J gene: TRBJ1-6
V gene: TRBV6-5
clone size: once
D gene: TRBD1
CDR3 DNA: TGTGCCAGCAGTCCTACCGGGACAGGCAATTCACCCCTCCACTTT
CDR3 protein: CASSPTGTGNSPLHF

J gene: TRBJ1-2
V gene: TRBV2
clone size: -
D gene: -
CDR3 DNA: TGTGCCAGCACCCTACGGGGGCTCGATGGCTACACCTTC
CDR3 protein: CASTLRGLDGYTF

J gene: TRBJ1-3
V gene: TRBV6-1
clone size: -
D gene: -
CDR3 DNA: TGTGCCAGCGAGGCTCTAGGAAACACCATATATTTT
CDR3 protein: CASEALGNTIYF

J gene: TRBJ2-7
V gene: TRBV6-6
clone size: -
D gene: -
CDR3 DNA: TGTGCCAGCAGTCGGGCAGTTTCCTACGAGCAGTACTTC
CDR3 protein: CASSRAVSYEQYF

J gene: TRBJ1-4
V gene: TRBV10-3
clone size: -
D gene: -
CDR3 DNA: TGTGCCATCACCGGGACTATCGGGGAAAAACTGTTTTTT
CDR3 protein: CAITGTIGEKLFF